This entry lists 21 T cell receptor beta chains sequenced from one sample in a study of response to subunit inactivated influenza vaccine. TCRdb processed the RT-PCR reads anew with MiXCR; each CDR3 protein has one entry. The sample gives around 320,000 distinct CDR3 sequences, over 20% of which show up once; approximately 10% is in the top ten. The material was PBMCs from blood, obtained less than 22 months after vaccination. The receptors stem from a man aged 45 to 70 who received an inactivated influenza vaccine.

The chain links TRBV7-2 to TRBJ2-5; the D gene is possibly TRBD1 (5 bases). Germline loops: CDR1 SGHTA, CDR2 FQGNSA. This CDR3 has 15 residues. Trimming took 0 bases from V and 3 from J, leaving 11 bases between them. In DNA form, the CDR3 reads TGTGCCAGCAGCTTAGCTTGGCGACAGAAAGAGACCCAGTACTTC. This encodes CASSLAWRQKETQYF.

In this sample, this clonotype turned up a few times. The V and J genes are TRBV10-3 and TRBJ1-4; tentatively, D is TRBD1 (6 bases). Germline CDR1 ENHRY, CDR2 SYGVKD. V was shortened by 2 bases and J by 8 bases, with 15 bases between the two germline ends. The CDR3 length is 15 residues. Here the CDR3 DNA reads TGTGCCATCAGTGAGCCGTCAGGGACAAGAGAAAAACTGTTTTTT. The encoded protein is CAISEPSGTREKLFF.

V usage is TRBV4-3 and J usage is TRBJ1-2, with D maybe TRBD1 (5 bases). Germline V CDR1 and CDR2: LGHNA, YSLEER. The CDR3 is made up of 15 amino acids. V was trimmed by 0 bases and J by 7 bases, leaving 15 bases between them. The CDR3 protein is CASSQDWQGSAGYTF. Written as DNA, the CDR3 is TGCGCCAGCAGCCAAGATTGGCAGGGATCAGCTGGCTACACCTTC.

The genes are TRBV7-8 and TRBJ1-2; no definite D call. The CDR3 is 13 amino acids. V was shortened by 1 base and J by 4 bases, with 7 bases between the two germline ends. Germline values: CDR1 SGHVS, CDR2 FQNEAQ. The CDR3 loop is CASSLGEGYGYTF. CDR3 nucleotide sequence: TGTGCCAGCAGCTTAGGGGAGGGCTATGGCTACACCTTC. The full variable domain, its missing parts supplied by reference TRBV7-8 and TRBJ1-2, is GAGVSQSPRYKVAKRGQDVALRCDPISGHVSLFWYQQALGQGPEFLTYFQNEAQLDKSGLPSDRFFAERPEGSVSTLKIQRTQQEDSAVYLCASSLGEGYGYTFGSGTRLTVV.

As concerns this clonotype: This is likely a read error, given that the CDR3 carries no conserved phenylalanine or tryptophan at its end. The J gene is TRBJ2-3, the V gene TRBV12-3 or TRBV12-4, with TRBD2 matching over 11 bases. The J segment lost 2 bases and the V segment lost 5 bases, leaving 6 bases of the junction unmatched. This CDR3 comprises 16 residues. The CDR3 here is CASSPRLAGHTDTQYI. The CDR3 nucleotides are TGTGCCAGCAGTCCCCGACTAGCGGGACACACAGATACGCAGTATATT.

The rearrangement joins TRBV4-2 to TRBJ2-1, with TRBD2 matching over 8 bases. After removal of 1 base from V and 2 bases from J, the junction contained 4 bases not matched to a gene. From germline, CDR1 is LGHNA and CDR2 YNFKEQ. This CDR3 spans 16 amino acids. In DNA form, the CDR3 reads TGTGCCAGCAGCCAAGGCGCGGGGGGAACCTACAATGAGCAGTTCTTC. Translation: CASSQGAGGTYNEQFF.

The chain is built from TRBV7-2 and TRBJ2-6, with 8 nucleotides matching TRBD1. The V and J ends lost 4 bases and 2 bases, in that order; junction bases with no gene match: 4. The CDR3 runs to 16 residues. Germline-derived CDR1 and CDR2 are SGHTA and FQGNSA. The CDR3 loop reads CASSSRGRPGANVLTF. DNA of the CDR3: TGTGCCAGCAGCTCCAGGGGGCGGCCTGGGGCCAACGTCCTGACTTTC.

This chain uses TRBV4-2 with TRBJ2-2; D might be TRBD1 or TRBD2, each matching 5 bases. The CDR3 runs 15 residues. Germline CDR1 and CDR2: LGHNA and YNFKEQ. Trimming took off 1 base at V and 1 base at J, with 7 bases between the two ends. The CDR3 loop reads CASSQGGMNTGELFF. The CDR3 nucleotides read TGTGCCAGCAGCCAAGGGGGGATGAACACCGGGGAGCTGTTTTTT.

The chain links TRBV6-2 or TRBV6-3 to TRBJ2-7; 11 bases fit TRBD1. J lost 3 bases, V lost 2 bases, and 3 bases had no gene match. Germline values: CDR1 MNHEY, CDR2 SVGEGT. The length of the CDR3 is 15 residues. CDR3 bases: TGTGCCAGCAGTTACAGGACAGGGGGCAACTACGAGCAGTACTTC. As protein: CASSYRTGGNYEQYF.

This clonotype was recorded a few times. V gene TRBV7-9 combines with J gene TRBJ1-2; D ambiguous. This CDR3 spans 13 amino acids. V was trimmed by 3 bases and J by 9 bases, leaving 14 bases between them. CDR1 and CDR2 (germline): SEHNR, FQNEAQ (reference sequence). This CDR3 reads CASSFEAMGSYTF. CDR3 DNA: TGTGCCAGCAGCTTCGAAGCGATGGGCAGCTACACCTTC.

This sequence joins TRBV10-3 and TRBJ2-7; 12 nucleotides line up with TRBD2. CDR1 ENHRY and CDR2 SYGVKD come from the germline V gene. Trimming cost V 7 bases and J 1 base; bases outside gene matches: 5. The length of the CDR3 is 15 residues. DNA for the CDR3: TGTGCCATCAAGCCGGGACTAGCGGGTTCCTACGAGCAGTACTTC. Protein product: CAIKPGLAGSYEQYF.

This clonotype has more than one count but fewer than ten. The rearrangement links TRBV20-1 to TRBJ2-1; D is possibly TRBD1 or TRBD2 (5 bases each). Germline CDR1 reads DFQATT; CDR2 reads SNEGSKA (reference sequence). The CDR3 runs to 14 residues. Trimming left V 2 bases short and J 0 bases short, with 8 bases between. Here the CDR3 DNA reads TGCAGTGCTAGATGGGGGAGCTCCTACAATGAGCAGTTCTTC. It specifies CSARWGSSYNEQFF.

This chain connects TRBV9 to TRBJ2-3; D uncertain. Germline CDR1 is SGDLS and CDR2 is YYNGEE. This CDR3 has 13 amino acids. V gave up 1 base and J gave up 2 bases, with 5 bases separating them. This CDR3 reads CASSVQVTDTQYF. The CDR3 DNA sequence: TGTGCCAGCAGCGTACAGGTCACAGATACGCAGTATTTT.

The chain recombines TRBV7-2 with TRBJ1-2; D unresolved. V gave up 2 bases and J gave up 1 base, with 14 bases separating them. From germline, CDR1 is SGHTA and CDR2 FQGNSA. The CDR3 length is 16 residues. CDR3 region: CASSLLAVGSNYGYTF. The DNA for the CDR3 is TGTGCCAGCAGCTTATTAGCGGTGGGCAGTAACTATGGCTACACCTTC.

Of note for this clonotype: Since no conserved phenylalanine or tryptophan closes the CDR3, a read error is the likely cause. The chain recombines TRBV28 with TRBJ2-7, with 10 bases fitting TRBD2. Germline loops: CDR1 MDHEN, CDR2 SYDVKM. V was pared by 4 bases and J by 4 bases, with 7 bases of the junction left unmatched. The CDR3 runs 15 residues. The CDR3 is CASSWLAGEPYEQYS. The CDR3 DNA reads TGTGCCAGCAGTTGGCTAGCGGGAGAACCTTACGAGCAGTACTCC.

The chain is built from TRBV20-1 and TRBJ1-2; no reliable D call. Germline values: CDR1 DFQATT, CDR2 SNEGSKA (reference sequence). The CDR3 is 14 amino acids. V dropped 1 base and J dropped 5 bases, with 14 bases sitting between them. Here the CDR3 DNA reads TGCAGTGCTAGAGTTCCAGGAGCGACGTATGGCTACACCTTC. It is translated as CSARVPGATYGYTF.

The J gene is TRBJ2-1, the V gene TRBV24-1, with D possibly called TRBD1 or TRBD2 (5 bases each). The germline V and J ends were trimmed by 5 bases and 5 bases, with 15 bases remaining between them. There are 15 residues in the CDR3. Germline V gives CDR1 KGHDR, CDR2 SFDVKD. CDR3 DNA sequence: TGTGCCACCAGTGCTCCGCAGGGAGTCAACAATGAGCAGTTCTTC. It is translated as CATSAPQGVNNEQFF.

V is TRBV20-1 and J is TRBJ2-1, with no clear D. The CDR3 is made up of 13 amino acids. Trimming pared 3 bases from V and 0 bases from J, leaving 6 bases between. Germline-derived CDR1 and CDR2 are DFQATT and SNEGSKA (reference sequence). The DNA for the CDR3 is TGCAGTGCTAGGGCTGACTCCTACAATGAGCAGTTCTTC. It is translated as CSARADSYNEQFF.

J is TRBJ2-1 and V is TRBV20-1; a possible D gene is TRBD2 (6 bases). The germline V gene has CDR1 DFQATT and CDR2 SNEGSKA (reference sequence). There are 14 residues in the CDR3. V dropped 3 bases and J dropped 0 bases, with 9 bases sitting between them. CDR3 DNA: TGCAGTGCTAGCGGGAGAAGCTCCTACAATGAGCAGTTCTTC. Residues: CSASGRSSYNEQFF.

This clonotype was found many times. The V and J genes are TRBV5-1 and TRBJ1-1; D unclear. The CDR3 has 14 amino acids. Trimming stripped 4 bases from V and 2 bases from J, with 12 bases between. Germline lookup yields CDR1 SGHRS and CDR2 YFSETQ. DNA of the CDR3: TGCGCCAGCAGCCTAATCTCGGCAAACACTGAAGCTTTCTTT. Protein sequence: CASSLISANTEAFF.

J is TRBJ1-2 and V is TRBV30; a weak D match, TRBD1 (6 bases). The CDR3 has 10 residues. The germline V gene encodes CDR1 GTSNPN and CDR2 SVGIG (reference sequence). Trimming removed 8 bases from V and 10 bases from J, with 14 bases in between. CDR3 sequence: CARGGPAYTF. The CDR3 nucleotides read TGTGCCAGAGGGGGACCGGCCTACACCTTC. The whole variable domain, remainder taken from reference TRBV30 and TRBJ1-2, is SQTIHQWPATLVQPVGSPLSLECTVEGTSNPNLYWYRQAAGRGLQLLFYSVGIGQISSEVPQNLSASRPQDRQFILSSKKLLLSDSGFYLCARGGPAYTFGSGTRLTVV.